The 23 T cell receptor beta chains below all came from one sample that was sequenced in a study of shared clonotypes between healthy human individuals. Profiling relied on immunoSEQ multiplex PCR, and the TCRdb table lists in-frame clones only, not all of them. The sample contains around 1.4 million clones, less than 99% of which appear only once. Sequenced sample: naive CD4+ T cells sorted from blood. Subset here: CD45RA+ positively selected. These receptors were collected from a man aged 25 to 45 in good health.

The chain joins TRBV7-8 to TRBJ2-7; TRBD2 agrees at 7 bases. The trim removed 4 bases at V and 2 bases at J, leaving 8 bases unmatched. There are 15 residues in the CDR3. In germline, CDR1 is SGHVS, CDR2 FQNEAQ. CDR3 region: CASSSLPSGPYEQYF. The CDR3 DNA is TGTGCCAGCAGCTCCCTCCCTAGCGGACCCTACGAGCAGTACTTC.

This rearrangement joins TRBV4-2 to TRBJ2-1; tentatively, D is TRBD1 or TRBD2 (5 bases each). Deletions cut 4 bases from V and 6 bases from J, with 13 bases between. This CDR3 spans 14 amino acids. From germline, CDR1 is LGHNA and CDR2 YNFKEQ. CDR3 nucleotides: TGTGCCAGCAGCCGTGTCCGGGACGTCAATGAGCAGTTCTTC. It encodes CASSRVRDVNEQFF.

V and J are TRBV18 and TRBJ1-4, with 7 nucleotides matching TRBD1. Germline V lookup: CDR1 KGHSH, CDR2 LQKENI. V shed 1 base and J 1 base; nucleotides not matched to a gene: 9. The length of the CDR3 is 18 residues. CDR3 in DNA: TGTGCCAGCTCACCACTTCCAGGGGGAGTCGTAACTAATGAAAAACTGTTTTTT. Protein sequence: CASSPLPGGVVTNEKLFF.

The rearrangement links TRBV18 to TRBJ2-2; D may be TRBD2 (6 bases). Per the germline V gene, CDR1 is KGHSH and CDR2 is LQKENI. The CDR3 is 16 residues long. V shed 3 bases and J shed 0 bases, with 11 bases lying between them. DNA of the CDR3: TGTGCCAGCTCACCGGGGACTGCCCCGAACACCGGGGAGCTGTTTTTT. Translation gives CASSPGTAPNTGELFF.

This clone is a singleton in its sample. This sequence joins TRBV6-6 and TRBJ2-7, with 7 bases that match TRBD1. Trimming took 6 bases from V and 3 from J; bases not matched to a gene: 11. The germline CDR1 and CDR2 sequences are MNHNY and SVGAGI (reference sequence). This CDR3 region has 15 residues. The CDR3 here is CASRTGWGSSYEQYF. The DNA for the CDR3 is TGTGCCAGCAGGACAGGGTGGGGATCAAGCTACGAGCAGTACTTC.

For the CDR3, the DNA is TGTGCCACCAGCAGAGAGGACCAAAACATTCAGTACTTC. Its translation: CATSREDQNIQYF. V is TRBV15 and J is TRBJ2-4; the D is unclear. V shed 0 bases and J shed 5 bases, with 5 bases lying between them. The CDR3 has 13 amino acids. Germline V gives CDR1 LNHNV, CDR2 YYDKDF (reference sequence). Using reference TRBV15 and TRBJ2-4 for the parts outside the CDR3, the full variable domain is DAMVIQNPRYQVTQFGKPVTLSCSQTLNHNVMYWYQQKSSQAPKLLFHYYDKDFNNEADTPDNFQSRRPNTSFCFLDIRSPGLGDTAMYLCATSREDQNIQYFGAGTRLSVL.

The V gene is TRBV2, the J gene TRBJ2-7; 11 bases agree with TRBD2. Trimming took 6 bases from V and 7 from J; bases not matched to a gene: 11. This CDR3 has 15 residues. Germline assignment: CDR1 SNHLY and CDR2 FYNNEI. CDR3 nucleotide sequence: TGTGCCAGCAGCCTCGGGACTAGCGGTCTAGGAGAGCAGTACTTC. Its protein is CASSLGTSGLGEQYF.

This chain links TRBV28 with TRBJ2-7; 10 nucleotides line up with TRBD1. CDR3 size: 14 residues. Germline V gene lookup returns CDR1 MDHEN and CDR2 SYDVKM. J lost 0 bases, V lost 6 bases, and 2 bases had no gene match. CDR3 in amino acids: CASRGQGSSYEQYF. The CDR3 DNA is TGTGCCAGCAGGGGACAGGGGAGCTCCTACGAGCAGTACTTC.

As regards this clone: This sample includes further DNA sequences coding for the same CDR3. The chain recombines TRBV7-9 with TRBJ1-2; 8 nucleotides agree with TRBD1. This CDR3 is 14 amino acids long. CDR1 is SEHNR, CDR2 FQNEAQ, per germline (reference sequence). With 4 bases clipped from V and 3 bases from J, the junction kept 4 bases outside the gene matches. In DNA, the CDR3 is TGTGCCAGCAGCTCTGGACAGGGAGACTATGGCTACACCTTC. Encoded protein: CASSSGQGDYGYTF.

The chain combines TRBV10-1 with TRBJ2-2; maybe TRBD2 (5 bases). Trimming removed 6 bases from V and 4 bases from J, with 12 bases in between. The V gene's germline CDR1 is WNHNN and CDR2 SYGVQD (reference sequence). The CDR3 totals 14 residues. The CDR3 DNA follows: TGCGCCAGCAGCCCGGGAATAACCACCGGGGAGCTGTTTTTT. Encoded protein: CASSPGITTGELFF.

The rearrangement joins TRBV7-9 to TRBJ1-3, with D maybe TRBD1 (6 bases). This CDR3 comprises 15 residues. Trimming removed 4 bases at V and 5 bases at J, with 15 bases between. Per germline, CDR1 SEHNR and CDR2 FQNEAQ (reference sequence). Here the CDR3 reads CASSSRDTGRNTIYF. Written as DNA, the CDR3 is TGTGCCAGCAGCTCGCGGGACACCGGACGAAACACCATATATTTT.

This chain connects TRBV5-4 to TRBJ1-3; unclear D gene. CDR3 size: 15 residues. Germline assignment: CDR1 SGHNT and CDR2 YYREEE (reference sequence). V shed 4 bases and J shed 0 bases, with 11 bases lying between them. CDR3 sequence (DNA): TGTGCCAGCAGCCCCTTTGGGAGCTCTGGAAACACCATATATTTT. Protein sequence: CASSPFGSSGNTIYF.

The rearrangement links TRBV5-3 to TRBJ1-4; D remains ambiguous. TRBV5-3 is an ORF, and what it does is uncertain. V was cut by 0 bases and J by 8 bases, with 17 bases left in between. The CDR3 totals 16 residues. This CDR3 reads CARSLVSARLREKLFF. The CDR3 DNA reads TGTGCCAGAAGCTTGGTATCGGCTCGGCTAAGGGAAAAACTGTTTTTT.

V is TRBV21-1 and J is TRBJ1-5; whether TRBD1, the table's D call, matches the DNA was not checked. TRBV21-1 is labeled a pseudogene. CDR3 size: 18 residues. The CDR3, as DNA: TGTGCCAGCAGCACCTGGGGACAGCCCCCCGGGCTCGATCAGCCCCAGCATTTT. Translating gives CASSTWGQPPGLDQPQHF.

This clone is a singleton in its sample. The rearrangement links TRBV11-2 to TRBJ2-5; TRBD2 matches at 11 bases. This CDR3 spans 16 amino acids. The ends lost 6 bases at V and 2 bases at J; junction bases unmatched: 8. Germline assignment: CDR1 SGHAT and CDR2 FQNNGV. This CDR3 is CASSSGLAGGQETQYF. CDR3 bases: TGTGCCAGCAGTTCCGGGCTAGCGGGAGGACAAGAGACCCAGTACTTC.

The CDR3: CASSPETSGKHQETQYF. CDR3 DNA sequence: TGTGCCAGCAGCCCTGAGACTAGCGGAAAACACCAAGAGACCCAGTACTTC. V is TRBV7-9 and J is TRBJ2-5; 9 positions agree with TRBD2. The CDR3 loop spans 17 amino acids. V lost 5 bases to trimming and J lost 0 bases; unmatched junction nucleotides: 10. The germline gives CDR1 SEHNR, CDR2 FQNEAQ (reference sequence).

This clone occurred once. V and J are TRBV5-1 and TRBJ1-4, with a weak D call TRBD1 (5 bases). Trimming stripped 0 bases from V and 8 bases from J, with 14 bases between. The CDR3 extends over 15 amino acids. Per the germline V gene, CDR1 is SGHRS and CDR2 is YFSETQ. CDR3 amino acids: CASSLVGAGGEKLFF. The CDR3 coding sequence is TGCGCCAGCAGCTTGGTAGGGGCCGGGGGGGAAAAACTGTTTTTT.

The chain joins TRBV7-9 to TRBJ1-5, with a weak D call TRBD1 (5 bases). The CDR3 is 14 amino acids. V lost 2 bases and J 1 base, leaving 6 bases between the germline ends. CDR1 is SEHNR and CDR2 is FQNEAQ in the germline V gene (reference sequence). CDR3 coding DNA: TGTGCCAGCAGCTTAAGACAGAGCAATCAGCCCCAGCATTTT. Amino acid sequence: CASSLRQSNQPQHF.

The V gene is TRBV30, the J gene TRBJ2-1, with 7 nucleotides matching TRBD1. The germline V gene encodes CDR1 GTSNPN and CDR2 SVGIG (reference sequence). Losses at the gene ends were 5 bases for V and 0 bases for J; bases not matched to a gene: 1. This CDR3 has 13 residues. CDR3 loop: CAWGQASYNEQFF. The CDR3 DNA is TGTGCCTGGGGACAGGCCTCCTACAATGAGCAGTTCTTC.

This clone came up a few times. This chain joins TRBV9 and TRBJ2-2; D possibly matches TRBD1 or TRBD2 (5 bases each). Germline assignment: CDR1 SGDLS and CDR2 YYNGEE. The V gene lost 6 bases and the J gene lost 5 bases, with 14 bases spanning the gap. CDR3 length equals 14 residues. As DNA, the CDR3 is TGTGCCAGCAACCCGGGACCCAGGACCGGGGAGCTGTTTTTT. Encoded protein: CASNPGPRTGELFF.

The V call is TRBV6-5, the J call TRBJ2-3; perhaps TRBD2 as D (6 bases). V was pared by 4 bases and J by 4 bases, with 15 bases between. CDR1 is MNHEY, CDR2 SVGAGI, per germline. This CDR3 region has 15 residues. Here the CDR3 reads CASSSSWRAADTQYF. CDR3 nucleotides: TGTGCCAGCAGTTCTTCTTGGAGGGCCGCAGATACGCAGTATTTT.

This chain connects TRBV7-2 to TRBJ1-4; 10 positions agree with TRBD1. CDR1 SGHTA and CDR2 FQGNSA come from the germline V gene. This CDR3 has 15 residues. V dropped 1 base and J dropped 4; count of bases not matched to a gene: 0. The CDR3 nucleotides are TGTGCCAGCAGCTTAGGGACAGGGGGTAATGAAAAACTGTTTTTT. Protein: CASSLGTGGNEKLFF.

The rearrangement joins TRBV7-9 to TRBJ1-5; D is perhaps TRBD1 (5 bases). This CDR3 comprises 12 residues. Trimming shortened V by 6 bases and J by 7 bases, and 10 bases separated the two germline ends. The V gene's germline CDR1 is SEHNR and CDR2 FQNEAQ (reference sequence). The CDR3 loop reads CASSKGEQPQHF. CDR3 coding DNA: TGTGCCAGCAGTAAAGGGGAACAGCCCCAGCATTTT.